Below are 22 T cell receptor beta chains sequenced from a single sample in a study of T cell responses to AZD1222 COVID-19 vaccine. The repertoire was sequenced with immunoSEQ multiplex PCR; TCRdb's copy has only in-frame clones and lacks some. The sample has some 79,000 clones, 80% seen once; the top ten hold around 50%. This material consisted of peripheral blood, taken 28 days after the second AZD1222 dose. The receptors derive from an adult who received the AZD1222 COVID-19 vaccine.

The rearrangement joins TRBV5-1 to TRBJ2-7, with 9 bases matching TRBD2. The trim removed 8 bases at V and 1 base at J, leaving 7 bases unmatched. CDR3 length: 14 amino acids. Germline V gene lookup returns CDR1 SGHRS and CDR2 YFSETQ. The DNA of the CDR3 is TGCGCCAGTAATCCTAGCGGGGAGTCCTACGAGCAGTACTTC. Its translation is CASNPSGESYEQYF.

The V and J genes are TRBV6-5 and TRBJ1-2; 8 nucleotides match TRBD1. CDR3 length equals 13 residues. Germline trimming cut 2 bases from V and 11 bases from J; bases unmatched to any gene: 7. Germline loops: CDR1 MNHEY, CDR2 SVGAGI. This CDR3 is CASSYPATGVYTF. DNA for the CDR3: TGTGCCAGCAGTTACCCAGCGACAGGGGTTTACACCTTC.

V and J are TRBV6-5 and TRBJ2-5, with D tentatively TRBD2 (6 bases). Germline V CDR1 and CDR2: MNHEY, SVGAGI. The V end was cut by 2 bases, the J end by 4 bases, with 11 bases between. This CDR3 is built from 14 residues. The chain's CDR3 is CASSYTPEGETQYF. CDR3 nucleotide sequence: TGTGCCAGCAGTTACACCCCGGAGGGAGAGACCCAGTACTTC.

V usage is TRBV24-1 and J usage is TRBJ2-2, with TRBD2 matching 7 bases. Looked up from germline, CDR1 is KGHDR and CDR2 is SFDVKD. After removal of 4 bases from V and 5 bases from J, the junction contained 6 bases not matched to a gene. The CDR3 is made up of 15 amino acids. The CDR3 nucleotides read TGTGCCACCAGTGAGGGAGGGATCGGGACCGGGGAGCTGTTTTTT. Translated, it gives CATSEGGIGTGELFF.

The rearrangement joins TRBV5-6 to TRBJ1-6; 7 positions agree with TRBD1. J was trimmed by 5 bases and V by 4 bases; bases with no gene match: 9. This CDR3 contains 16 residues. From germline, CDR1 is SGHDT and CDR2 YYEEEE. The CDR3 is CASSLGQITDNSPLHF. Here the CDR3 DNA reads TGTGCCAGCAGCCTGGGACAGATTACGGATAATTCACCCCTCCACTTT.

The V call is TRBV19, the J call TRBJ1-5; D gene uncertain. This CDR3 contains 15 residues. V gave up 7 bases and J gave up 2 bases, with 15 bases separating them. From germline, CDR1 is LNHDA and CDR2 SQIVND (reference sequence). This CDR3 is CASTSHGIGNQPQHF. Here the CDR3 DNA reads TGTGCCAGTACCTCACACGGGATCGGCAATCAGCCCCAGCATTTT. The variable domain in full, with the rest retrieved from reference TRBV19 and TRBJ1-5, is DGGITQSPKYLFRKEGQNVTLSCEQNLNHDAMYWYRQDPGQGLRLIYYSQIVNDFQKGDIAEGYSVSREKKESFPLTVTSAQKNPTAFYLCASTSHGIGNQPQHFGDGTRLSIL.

This chain connects TRBV9 to TRBJ2-5, with D possibly matching TRBD1 (6 bases). The CDR3 is made up of 16 amino acids. Germline values: CDR1 SGDLS, CDR2 YYNGEE. The V end was cut by 0 bases, the J end by 6 bases, with 18 bases between. The CDR3 region is CASSVDSQGKSKTQYF. CDR3 nucleotide sequence: TGTGCCAGCAGCGTAGATTCCCAGGGGAAGTCGAAGACCCAGTACTTC.

The chain recombines TRBV5-1 with TRBJ2-1; the D gene is possibly TRBD1 (7 bases). Germline-derived CDR1 and CDR2 are SGHRS and YFSETQ. This CDR3 region has 18 residues. The ends were cut back, 4 bases at V and 0 bases at J, with 20 bases in the middle. CDR3 nucleotides: TGCGCCAGCAGCCGACAGGGCTTGGACGGGAGCTCCTACAATGAGCAGTTCTTC. Encoded protein: CASSRQGLDGSSYNEQFF. The entire variable domain, with the rest obtained from reference TRBV5-1 and TRBJ2-1, is as follows: KAGVTQTPRYLIKTRGQQVTLSCSPISGHRSVSWYQQTPGQGLQFLFEYFSETQRNKGNFPGRFSGRQFSNSRSEMNVSTLELGDSALYLCASSRQGLDGSSYNEQFFGPGTRLTVL.

The chain couples TRBV20-1 to TRBJ1-1; D unresolved. Germline CDR1 reads DFQATT; CDR2 reads SNEGSKA (reference sequence). This CDR3 spans 11 amino acids. The germline V and J ends were trimmed by 3 bases and 3 bases, with 5 bases remaining between them. In nucleotides, the CDR3 is TGCAGTGCTAGGGGTTACACTGAAGCTTTCTTT. This encodes CSARGYTEAFF.

The J gene is TRBJ1-2, the V gene TRBV7-8; 8 positions agree with TRBD1. V was clipped by 5 bases and J by 0 bases; unmatched bases: 5. Germline V gene data show CDR1 as SGHVS and CDR2 as FQNEAQ. The CDR3 consists of 15 residues. The CDR3 nucleotides are TGTGCCAGCAGCCCCACAGGGGGGTCTAACTATGGCTACACCTTC. Its protein is CASSPTGGSNYGYTF. Full variable domain (missing parts from reference TRBV7-8 and TRBJ1-2): GAGVSQSPRYKVAKRGQDVALRCDPISGHVSLFWYQQALGQGPEFLTYFQNEAQLDKSGLPSDRFFAERPEGSVSTLKIQRTQQEDSAVYLCASSPTGGSNYGYTFGSGTRLTVV.

The gene calls are TRBV11-3 and TRBJ2-1; tentative D call: TRBD2 (5 bases). Trimming left V 5 bases short and J 6 bases short, with 14 bases between. This CDR3 has 14 residues. Germline V gene sequence: CDR1 SGHNT, CDR2 YENEEA. CDR3 DNA: TGTGCCAGCAGCCCCGATCCCCGGGGCAATGAGCAGTTCTTC. This codes for CASSPDPRGNEQFF.

This sequence joins TRBV7-2 and TRBJ1-3, with D hard to call. This CDR3 has 15 amino acids. V lost 0 bases and J lost 1, with 7 bases in between. Germline-derived CDR1 and CDR2 are SGHTA and FQGNSA. For the CDR3, the DNA is TGTGCCAGCAGCTTAGCGTGGGCTTCTGGAAACACCATATATTTT. The encoded protein is CASSLAWASGNTIYF. Full variable domain (outside the CDR3, taken from reference TRBV7-2 and TRBJ1-3): GAGVSQSPSNKVTEKGKDVELRCDPISGHTALYWYRQSLGQGLEFLIYFQGNSAPDKSGLPSDRFSAERTGGSVSTLTIQRTQQEDSAVYLCASSLAWASGNTIYFGEGSWLTVV.

This clone was observed a handful of times. The limits of the CDR3 on the DNA are not certain, so only TCRdb's listed CDR3 is given. The chain recombines TRBV6-5 with TRBJ2-1; TRBD1, the table's D call, lacks a check against the DNA. CDR1 and CDR2 from the germline V gene are MNHEY and SVGAGI. Both ends counted, the CDR3 spans 13 residues. The CDR3 sequence: CASSFGTGAAEFF.

This clone was seen a few times. The chain links TRBV28 to TRBJ1-2; D uncertain. Germline V gene data show CDR1 as MDHEN and CDR2 as SYDVKM. There are 13 residues in the CDR3. V shed 5 bases and J shed 4 bases, with 11 bases lying between them. CDR3: CASSPQPSYGYTF. For the CDR3, the DNA is TGTGCCAGCAGTCCCCAACCGAGCTATGGCTACACCTTC.

The chain joins TRBV20-1 to TRBJ2-1, with TRBD2 identical over 11 bases. The germline CDR1 and CDR2 sequences are DFQATT and SNEGSKA (reference sequence). After removal of 3 bases from V and 7 bases from J, the junction contained 5 bases not matched to a gene. This CDR3 has 14 residues. The CDR3 here is CSASASGRRNEQFF. The CDR3 DNA reads as TGCAGTGCTAGTGCTAGCGGGAGGAGGAATGAGCAGTTCTTC.

V gene TRBV3-1 (or the pseudogene TRBV3-2) combines with J gene TRBJ1-6; 8 nucleotides match TRBD1. Per the germline V gene, CDR1 is LGHDT and CDR2 is YNNKEL (reference sequence). The V gene end was trimmed by 3 bases and the J gene end by 8 bases; junction bases not matched to a gene: 6. This CDR3 comprises 15 residues. CDR3 sequence reads: CASSHRGLFDSPLHF. The CDR3, as DNA: TGTGCCAGCAGCCACAGGGGGCTCTTTGATTCACCCCTCCACTTT.

This clone occurred once. J is TRBJ2-1 and V is TRBV6-5; 11 bases line up with TRBD2. CDR1 MNHEY and CDR2 SVGAGI come from the germline V gene. V gave up 6 bases and J gave up 9 bases; unmatched junction bases: 7. The CDR3 spans 14 residues. The DNA of the CDR3 is TGTGCCAGCAGCCCGACGACTAGCGGGATTGAGCAGTTCTTC. Translating gives CASSPTTSGIEQFF.

The chain couples TRBV9 to TRBJ2-1, with unresolved D. The germline CDR1 and CDR2 sequences are SGDLS and YYNGEE. The CDR3 length is 15 residues. Trimming stripped 4 bases from V and 0 bases from J, with 11 bases between. The CDR3 spells CASSPVGDSYNEQFF. DNA for the CDR3: TGTGCCAGCAGCCCCGTCGGAGACTCCTACAATGAGCAGTTCTTC.

J is TRBJ2-1 and V is TRBV11-3, with 14 bases matching TRBD2. The CDR3 sequence is 15 residues long. Germline CDR1 SGHNT, CDR2 YENEEA. With 4 bases clipped from V and 9 bases from J, the junction kept 5 bases outside the gene matches. The DNA for the CDR3 is TGTGCCAGCAGCTCGGGACTAGCGGGAGCCGGTGAGCAGTTCTTC. This encodes CASSSGLAGAGEQFF.

This rearrangement joins TRBV18 to TRBJ1-1; maybe TRBD1 (6 bases). The germline V and J ends were trimmed by 6 bases and 4 bases, with 24 bases remaining between them. Germline V gene sequence: CDR1 KGHSH, CDR2 LQKENI. There are 17 residues in the CDR3. CDR3 sequence: CASSLRSTGGGSTEAFF. The DNA of the CDR3 is TGTGCCAGCTCCCTGCGGTCGACCGGGGGCGGGAGCACTGAAGCTTTCTTT.

The chain couples TRBV9 to TRBJ1-5, with 10 bases that match TRBD1. The CDR3 totals 15 residues. V dropped 2 bases and J dropped 8; count of bases not matched to a gene: 7. Germline V gene data show CDR1 as SGDLS and CDR2 as YYNGEE. The CDR3 DNA follows: TGTGCCAGCAGCGTGGGGGACAGGGGAGGGGAGCCCCAGCATTTT. It codes for CASSVGDRGGEPQHF.

The chain uses TRBV27 and TRBJ2-3; 9 nucleotides match TRBD2. V trimming: 3 bases; J trimming: 6 bases; junction bases outside the gene matches: 10. This CDR3 has 16 amino acids. CDR1 MNHEY and CDR2 SMNVEV come from the germline V gene (reference sequence). CDR3: CASSLRASAGGDTQYF. The CDR3 region has the DNA TGTGCCAGCAGTTTGCGCGCCTCAGCGGGAGGTGATACGCAGTATTTT.